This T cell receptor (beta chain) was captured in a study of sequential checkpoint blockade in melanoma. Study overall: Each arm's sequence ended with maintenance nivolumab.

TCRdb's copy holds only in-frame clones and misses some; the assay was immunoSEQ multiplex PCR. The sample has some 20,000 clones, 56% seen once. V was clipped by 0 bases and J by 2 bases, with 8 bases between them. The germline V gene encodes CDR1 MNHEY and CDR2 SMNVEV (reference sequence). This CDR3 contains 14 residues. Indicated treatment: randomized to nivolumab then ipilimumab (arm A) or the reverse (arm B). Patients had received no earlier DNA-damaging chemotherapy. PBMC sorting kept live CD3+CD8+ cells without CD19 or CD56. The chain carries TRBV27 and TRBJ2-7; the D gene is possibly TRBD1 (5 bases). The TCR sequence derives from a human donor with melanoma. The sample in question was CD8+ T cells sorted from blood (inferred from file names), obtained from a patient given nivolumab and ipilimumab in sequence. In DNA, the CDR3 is TGTGCCAGCAGTTTATCATTGGACACCTACGAGCAGTACTTC. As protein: CASSLSLDTYEQYF.